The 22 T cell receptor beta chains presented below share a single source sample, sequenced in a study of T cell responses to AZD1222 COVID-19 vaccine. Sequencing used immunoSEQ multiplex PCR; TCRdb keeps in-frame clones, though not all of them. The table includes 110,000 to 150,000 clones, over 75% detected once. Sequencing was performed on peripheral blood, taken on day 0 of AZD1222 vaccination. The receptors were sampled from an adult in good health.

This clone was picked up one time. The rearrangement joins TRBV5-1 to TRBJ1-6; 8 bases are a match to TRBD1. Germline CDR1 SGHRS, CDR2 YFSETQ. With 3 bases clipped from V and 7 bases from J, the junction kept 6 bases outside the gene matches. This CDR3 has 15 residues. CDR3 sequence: CASSSNRDRNSPLHF. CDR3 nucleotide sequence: TGCGCCAGCAGCTCGAACCGGGACAGGAATTCACCCCTCCACTTT.

The CDR3 sequence: CASFPGLAGGDLFTETQYF. The CDR3 DNA reads as TGTGCCAGTTTCCCAGGACTAGCGGGGGGAGATCTGTTTACCGAGACCCAGTACTTC. The gene calls are TRBV3-1 (or the pseudogene TRBV3-2) and TRBJ2-5; 14 bases are a match to TRBD2. CDR1 and CDR2 from the germline V gene are LGHDT and YNNKEL (reference sequence). The CDR3 is made up of 19 amino acids. V was clipped by 9 bases and J by 5 bases; unmatched bases: 20.

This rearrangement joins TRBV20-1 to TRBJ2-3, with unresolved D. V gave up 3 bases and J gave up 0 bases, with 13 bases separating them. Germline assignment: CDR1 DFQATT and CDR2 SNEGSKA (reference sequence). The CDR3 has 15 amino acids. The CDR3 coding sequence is TGCAGTGCTAGTCAGCCTAGACAAAGCACAGATACGCAGTATTTT. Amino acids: CSASQPRQSTDTQYF.

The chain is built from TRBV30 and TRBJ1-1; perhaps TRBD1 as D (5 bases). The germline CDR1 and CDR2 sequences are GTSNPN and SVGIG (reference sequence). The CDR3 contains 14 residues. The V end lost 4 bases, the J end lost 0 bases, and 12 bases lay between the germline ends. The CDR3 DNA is TGTGCCTGGATCAGGAGACAGATGAACACTGAAGCTTTCTTT. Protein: CAWIRRQMNTEAFF. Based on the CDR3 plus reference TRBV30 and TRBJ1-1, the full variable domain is SQTIHQWPATLVQPVGSPLSLECTVEGTSNPNLYWYRQAAGRGLQLLFYSVGIGQISSEVPQNLSASRPQDRQFILSSKKLLLSDSGFYLCAWIRRQMNTEAFFGQGTRLTVV.

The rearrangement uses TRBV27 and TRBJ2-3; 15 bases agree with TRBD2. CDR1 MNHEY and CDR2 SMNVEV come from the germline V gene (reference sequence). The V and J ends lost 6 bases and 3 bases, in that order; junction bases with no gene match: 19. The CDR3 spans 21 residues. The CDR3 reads CASRRLRTGTSGGMRTDTQYF. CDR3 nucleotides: TGTGCCAGCAGGCGCCTCCGTACCGGGACTAGCGGGGGGATGAGGACAGATACGCAGTATTTT.

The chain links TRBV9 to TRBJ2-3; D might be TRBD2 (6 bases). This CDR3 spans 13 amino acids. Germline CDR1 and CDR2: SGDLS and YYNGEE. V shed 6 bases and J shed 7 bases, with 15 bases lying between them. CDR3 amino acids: CASTEAGRHTQYF. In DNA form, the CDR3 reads TGTGCCAGCACGGAAGCGGGCCGACATACGCAGTATTTT. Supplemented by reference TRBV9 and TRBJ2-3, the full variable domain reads DSGVTQTPKHLITATGQRVTLRCSPRSGDLSVYWYQQSLDQGLQFLIQYYNGEERAKGNILERFSAQQFPDLHSELNLSSLELGDSALYFCASTEAGRHTQYFGPGTRLTVL.

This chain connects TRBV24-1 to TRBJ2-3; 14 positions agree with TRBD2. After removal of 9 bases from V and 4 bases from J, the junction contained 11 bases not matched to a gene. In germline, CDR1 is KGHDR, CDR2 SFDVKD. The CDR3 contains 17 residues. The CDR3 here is CATQPGLAGVWADTQYF. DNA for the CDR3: TGTGCCACCCAGCCGGGACTAGCGGGAGTTTGGGCAGATACGCAGTATTTT.

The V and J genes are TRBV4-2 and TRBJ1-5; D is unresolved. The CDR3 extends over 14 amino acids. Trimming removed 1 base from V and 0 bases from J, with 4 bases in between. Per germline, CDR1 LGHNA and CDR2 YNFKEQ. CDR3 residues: CASSQGDSNQPQHF. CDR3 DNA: TGTGCCAGCAGCCAAGGCGATAGCAATCAGCCCCAGCATTTT.

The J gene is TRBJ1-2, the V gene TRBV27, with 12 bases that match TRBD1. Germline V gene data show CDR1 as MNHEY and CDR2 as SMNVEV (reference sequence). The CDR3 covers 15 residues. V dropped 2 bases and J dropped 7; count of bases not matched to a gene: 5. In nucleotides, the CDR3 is TGTGCCAGCAGTTTAGAGGGACAGGGGGCGGTTGGCTACACCTTC. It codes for CASSLEGQGAVGYTF.

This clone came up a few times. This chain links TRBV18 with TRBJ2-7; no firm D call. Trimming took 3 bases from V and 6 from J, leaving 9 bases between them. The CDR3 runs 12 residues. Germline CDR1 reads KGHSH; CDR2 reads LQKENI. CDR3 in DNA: TGTGCCAGCTCACCGATGGCGCTCGAGCAGTACTTC. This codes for CASSPMALEQYF.

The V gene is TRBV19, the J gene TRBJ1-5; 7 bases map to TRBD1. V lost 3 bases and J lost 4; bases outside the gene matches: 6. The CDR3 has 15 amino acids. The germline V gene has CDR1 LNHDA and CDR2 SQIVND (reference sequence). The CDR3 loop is CASSIGRDRNQPQHF. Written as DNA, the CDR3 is TGTGCCAGTAGTATCGGAAGGGACAGAAATCAGCCCCAGCATTTT.

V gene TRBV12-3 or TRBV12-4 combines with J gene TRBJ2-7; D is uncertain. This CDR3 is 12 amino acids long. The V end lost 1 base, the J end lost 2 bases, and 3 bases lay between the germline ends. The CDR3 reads CASSLGAYEQYF. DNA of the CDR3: TGTGCCAGCAGTTTAGGGGCCTACGAGCAGTACTTC.

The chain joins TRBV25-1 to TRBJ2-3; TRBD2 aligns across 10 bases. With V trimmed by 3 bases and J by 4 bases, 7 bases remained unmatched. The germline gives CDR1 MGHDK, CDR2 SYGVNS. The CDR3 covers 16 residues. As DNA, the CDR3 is TGTGCCAGCAGTGATGGGCTAGCGGGAGAAGCAGATACGCAGTATTTT. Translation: CASSDGLAGEADTQYF.

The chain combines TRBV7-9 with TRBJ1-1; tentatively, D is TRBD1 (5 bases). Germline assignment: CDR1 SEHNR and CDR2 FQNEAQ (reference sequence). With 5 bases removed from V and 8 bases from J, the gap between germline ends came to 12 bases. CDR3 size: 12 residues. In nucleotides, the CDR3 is TGTGCCAGCAGCCCTGACAGTAAAGAAGCTTTCTTT. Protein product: CASSPDSKEAFF.

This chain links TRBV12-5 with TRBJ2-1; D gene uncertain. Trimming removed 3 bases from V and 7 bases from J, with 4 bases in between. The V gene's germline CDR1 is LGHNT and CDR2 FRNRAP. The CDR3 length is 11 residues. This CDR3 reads CASGFTNEQFF. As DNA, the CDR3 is TGTGCTAGTGGTTTCACAAATGAGCAGTTCTTC.

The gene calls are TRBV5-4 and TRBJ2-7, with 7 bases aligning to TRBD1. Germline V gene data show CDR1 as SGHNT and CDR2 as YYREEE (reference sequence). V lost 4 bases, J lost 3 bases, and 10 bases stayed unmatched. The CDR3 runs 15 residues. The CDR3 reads CASSQGTEGFYEQYF. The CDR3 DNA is TGTGCCAGCAGCCAGGGGACAGAAGGCTTCTACGAGCAGTACTTC.

The CDR3 reads CASLSSTNEKLFF. In DNA, the CDR3 is TGTGCCAGTTTAAGTAGCACTAATGAAAAACTGTTTTTT. This chain uses TRBV6-5 with TRBJ1-4; no clear D gene. V lost 9 bases and J 2 bases, leaving 10 bases between the germline ends. The CDR3 consists of 13 residues. The germline V gene encodes CDR1 MNHEY and CDR2 SVGAGI.

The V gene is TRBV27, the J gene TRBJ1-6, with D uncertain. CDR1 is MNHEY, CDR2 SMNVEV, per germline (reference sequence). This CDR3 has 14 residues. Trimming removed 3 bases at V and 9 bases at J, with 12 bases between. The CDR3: CASSFGQRTSPLHF. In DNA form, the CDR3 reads TGTGCCAGCAGTTTCGGGCAGAGAACTTCACCCCTCCACTTT.

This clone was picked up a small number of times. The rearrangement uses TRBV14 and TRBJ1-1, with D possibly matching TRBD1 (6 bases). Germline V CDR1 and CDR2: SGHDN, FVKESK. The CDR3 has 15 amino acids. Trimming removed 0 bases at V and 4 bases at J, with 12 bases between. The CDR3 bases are TGTGCCAGCAGCCAAGAGTTTGTCAGGGGCACTGAAGCTTTCTTT. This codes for CASSQEFVRGTEAFF.

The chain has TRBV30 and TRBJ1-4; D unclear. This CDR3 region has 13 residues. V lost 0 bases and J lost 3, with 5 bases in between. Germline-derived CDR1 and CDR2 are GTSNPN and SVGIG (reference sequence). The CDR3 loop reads CAWSVSPNEKLFF. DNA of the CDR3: TGTGCCTGGAGTGTTTCCCCTAATGAAAAACTGTTTTTT.

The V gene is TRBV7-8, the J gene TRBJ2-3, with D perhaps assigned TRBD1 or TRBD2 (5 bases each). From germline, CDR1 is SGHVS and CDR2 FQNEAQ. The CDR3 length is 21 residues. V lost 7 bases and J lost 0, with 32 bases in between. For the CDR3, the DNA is TGTGCCAGCAAGTTAGGGTTTGGGGGATCCGAAATACTAACTAGCACAGATACGCAGTATTTT. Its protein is CASKLGFGGSEILTSTDTQYF.

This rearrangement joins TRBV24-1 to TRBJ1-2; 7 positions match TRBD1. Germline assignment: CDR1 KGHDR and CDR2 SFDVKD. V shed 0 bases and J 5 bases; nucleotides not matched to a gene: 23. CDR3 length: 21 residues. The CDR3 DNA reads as TGTGCCACCAGTGATTTGGAGGGGGGGACAGCGATAAATCCGAGGTCGTATGGCTACACCTTC. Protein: CATSDLEGGTAINPRSYGYTF.